A single sample is the source of the 27 T cell receptor beta chains below, sequenced in a study of blood T cell repertoires in COVID-19. Sequencing was performed with immunoSEQ multiplex PCR; in TCRdb, only in-frame clones are kept and a portion is missing. The top ten clones hold 7.7% of a sample with 110,000 or so clones, approximately 90% of them seen once. Sequencing input: peripheral blood. The receptors were sampled from a human donor in a cohort sampled during active COVID-19.

The rearrangement uses TRBV10-1 and TRBJ2-7, with a weak D call TRBD2 (6 bases). The V end was cut by 6 bases, the J end by 3 bases, with 9 bases between. From germline, CDR1 is WNHNN and CDR2 SYGVQD (reference sequence). The CDR3 is 12 residues long. This CDR3 reads CASRTGVYEQYF. CDR3 in DNA: TGCGCCAGCAGGACGGGAGTCTACGAGCAGTACTTC.

This sequence joins TRBV7-9 and TRBJ1-5; 9 bases agree with TRBD1. CDR1 is SEHNR and CDR2 is FQNEAQ in the germline V gene (reference sequence). With V trimmed by 2 bases and J by 6 bases, 2 bases remained unmatched. This CDR3 contains 14 residues. In DNA form, the CDR3 reads TGTGCCAGCAGCTTAACAGGGGGCACTCAGCCCCAGCATTTT. Translating it yields CASSLTGGTQPQHF.

This clone was picked up a small number of times. This chain connects TRBV10-1 to TRBJ1-2; perhaps TRBD1 as D (5 bases). CDR3 length: 13 residues. Per germline, CDR1 WNHNN and CDR2 SYGVQD (reference sequence). The V gene lost 6 bases and the J gene lost 2 bases, with 10 bases spanning the gap. CDR3 in DNA: TGCGCCAGCAGCGAGACAGAAAACTATGGCTACACCTTC. This sequence encodes CASSETENYGYTF.

This clone appeared once. The chain uses TRBV7-9 and TRBJ2-2; TRBD2 aligns across 9 bases. The V segment lost 11 bases and the J segment 6 bases; nucleotides outside the gene matches: 7. There are 13 residues in the CDR3. Looked up from germline, CDR1 is SEHNR and CDR2 is FQNEAQ (reference sequence). CDR3 sequence reads: CAGQRGVPGELFF. DNA for the CDR3: TGTGCCGGCCAGCGGGGGGTCCCCGGGGAGCTGTTTTTT.

The CDR3 protein is CSVGQGYNEQFF. The CDR3 DNA reads TGCAGCGTCGGACAGGGATACAATGAGCAGTTCTTC. This rearrangement joins TRBV29-1 to TRBJ2-1, with 8 bases fitting TRBD1. Losses at the gene ends were 6 bases for V and 4 bases for J; bases not matched to a gene: 2. CDR1 and CDR2 from the germline V gene are SQVTM and ANQGSEA. The CDR3 extends over 12 amino acids.

CDR3 region: CASTPTSGGAWETQYF. CDR3 in DNA: TGTGCCAGCACCCCGACTAGCGGGGGGGCCTGGGAGACCCAGTACTTC. The rearrangement uses TRBV5-4 and TRBJ2-5; 14 nucleotides line up with TRBD2. This CDR3 is 16 amino acids long. The germline gives CDR1 SGHNT, CDR2 YYREEE (reference sequence). J was trimmed by 5 bases and V by 6 bases; bases with no gene match: 9.

This chain links TRBV19 with TRBJ1-5, with 7 nucleotides matching TRBD1. Germline loops: CDR1 LNHDA, CDR2 SQIVND (reference sequence). The CDR3 consists of 17 residues. Trimming at V came to 4 bases and at J to 3 bases, leaving 12 bases not matched to a gene. The CDR3: CASSTTRQGVYNQPQHF. Written as DNA, the CDR3 is TGTGCCAGTAGTACCACTAGGCAGGGGGTATACAATCAGCCCCAGCATTTT. Full variable domain (missing parts from reference TRBV19 and TRBJ1-5): DGGITQSPKYLFRKEGQNVTLSCEQNLNHDAMYWYRQDPGQGLRLIYYSQIVNDFQKGDIAEGYSVSREKKESFPLTVTSAQKNPTAFYLCASSTTRQGVYNQPQHFGDGTRLSIL.

This clone has a handful of counts. CDR3 in DNA: TGTGCCAGCAGCTTGACCAGGGTGAATTCACCCCTCCACTTT. Translated, it gives CASSLTRVNSPLHF. The chain has TRBV5-4 and TRBJ1-6, with TRBD1 as a possible D gene (5 bases). Trimming took 1 base from V and 7 from J, leaving 9 bases between them. Germline lookup yields CDR1 SGHNT and CDR2 YYREEE (reference sequence). The CDR3 sequence is 14 residues long.

V usage is TRBV18 and J usage is TRBJ2-7, with TRBD1 matching over 7 bases. Germline CDR1 and CDR2: KGHSH and LQKENI. The length of the CDR3 is 13 residues. Unmatched junction bases numbered 7, after V lost 6 bases and J lost 5 bases. CDR3 loop: CASSRRQGNEQYF. The DNA of the CDR3 is TGTGCCAGCTCCCGCCGACAGGGAAACGAGCAGTACTTC.

This chain joins TRBV6-5 and TRBJ1-1; perhaps TRBD1 as D (6 bases). The length of the CDR3 is 13 residues. V was cut by 6 bases and J by 5 bases, with 13 bases left in between. The germline V gene has CDR1 MNHEY and CDR2 SVGAGI. CDR3 nucleotides: TGTGCCAGCAGCCGCACAGGGTGGACTGAAGCTTTCTTT. Its protein is CASSRTGWTEAFF.

The V gene is TRBV11-3, the J gene TRBJ2-1, with a tentative D call TRBD1 (5 bases). The CDR3 totals 13 residues. Germline values: CDR1 SGHNT, CDR2 YENEEA. Trimming took 1 base from V and 7 from J, leaving 8 bases between them. The CDR3 is CASSLVGPNEQFF. CDR3 coding DNA: TGTGCCAGCAGCTTAGTGGGGCCTAATGAGCAGTTCTTC.

This clone was recorded once. The chain recombines TRBV28 with TRBJ1-1, with D hard to call. The V end lost 6 bases, the J end lost 5 bases, and 13 bases lay between the germline ends. Germline values: CDR1 MDHEN, CDR2 SYDVKM. The CDR3 spans 13 residues. The CDR3 region has the DNA TGTGCCAGCAGACAATCTGGAGAGACTGAAGCTTTCTTT. Translating it yields CASRQSGETEAFF.

This chain's CDR3 is CASSPQLSFDYGYTF. In DNA form, the CDR3 reads TGTGCCAGCAGCCCCCAACTGAGTTTTGACTATGGCTACACCTTC. This rearrangement joins TRBV7-9 to TRBJ1-2; D ambiguous. The CDR3 has 15 residues. V dropped 5 bases and J dropped 3 bases, with 16 bases sitting between them. Per germline, CDR1 SEHNR and CDR2 FQNEAQ (reference sequence).

The chain employs TRBV6-4 and TRBJ2-3, with D uncertain. Looked up from germline, CDR1 is MRHNA and CDR2 is SNTAGT. The CDR3 runs to 12 residues. Trimming pared 6 bases from V and 6 bases from J, leaving 10 bases between. The CDR3 DNA reads TGTGCCAGCAGAAACGAAGCGGATACGCAGTATTTT. This sequence encodes CASRNEADTQYF.

J is TRBJ2-1 and V is TRBV11-3, with D unresolved. CDR3 size: 13 residues. Germline loops: CDR1 SGHNT, CDR2 YENEEA. V was trimmed by 3 bases and J by 4 bases, leaving 7 bases between them. The CDR3: CASSFETYNEQFF. The CDR3 coding sequence is TGTGCCAGCAGCTTTGAAACATACAATGAGCAGTTCTTC.

The chain recombines TRBV7-9 with TRBJ1-2; TRBD1 might be the D (5 bases). The germline gives CDR1 SEHNR, CDR2 FQNEAQ (reference sequence). Deletions cut 5 bases from V and 8 bases from J, with 9 bases between. There are 11 residues in the CDR3. The CDR3 bases are TGTGCCAGCAGCCCTGGGGCCGGCTACACCTTC. Residues: CASSPGAGYTF.

This rearrangement joins TRBV10-1 to TRBJ2-5; no definite D call. The V end was cut by 0 bases, the J end by 6 bases, with 17 bases between. The germline V gene encodes CDR1 WNHNN and CDR2 SYGVQD (reference sequence). The CDR3 covers 16 residues. CDR3 protein: CASSESSSNFEQTQYF. The CDR3 DNA reads as TGCGCCAGCAGTGAGTCGAGTTCCAATTTCGAACAGACCCAGTACTTC.

The J gene is TRBJ1-2, the V gene TRBV5-6; weak D call: TRBD1 (6 bases). CDR1 and CDR2 from the germline V gene are SGHDT and YYEEEE. Between the trimmed V and J ends, which lost 3 bases and 0 bases, there was a span of 12 bases. The CDR3 is 15 amino acids. CDR3 protein: CASSWWTVPNYGYTF. The DNA for the CDR3 is TGTGCCAGCAGCTGGTGGACAGTTCCTAACTATGGCTACACCTTC.

This chain uses TRBV5-4 with TRBJ2-3, with 10 bases that match TRBD1. Losses at the gene ends were 4 bases for V and 2 bases for J; bases not matched to a gene: 7. The CDR3 sequence is 16 residues long. The germline V gene has CDR1 SGHNT and CDR2 YYREEE (reference sequence). The CDR3: CASSPPDRGLTDTQYF. CDR3 nucleotides: TGTGCCAGCAGCCCGCCCGACAGGGGGCTCACAGATACGCAGTATTTT.

The rearrangement joins TRBV6-6 to TRBJ1-4; D perhaps matches TRBD1 (6 bases). V gave up 5 bases and J gave up 5 bases, with 21 bases separating them. Germline V gene sequence: CDR1 MNHNY, CDR2 SVGAGI (reference sequence). The CDR3 totals 17 residues. The CDR3 sequence is CASSHRDRGGLNEKLFF. The DNA of the CDR3 is TGTGCCAGCAGTCACCGGGACCGAGGGGGTCTAAATGAAAAACTGTTTTTT.

This chain uses TRBV29-1 with TRBJ2-2; 9 positions agree with TRBD1. Looked up from germline, CDR1 is SQVTM and CDR2 is ANQGSEA. V shed 6 bases, J shed 4 bases, and the junction held 9 bases outside the gene matches. The CDR3 has 15 amino acids. For the CDR3, the DNA is TGCAGCGTGGGGACAGGGAATCGTGGCACCGGGGAGCTGTTTTTT. Protein sequence: CSVGTGNRGTGELFF.

The chain links TRBV4-2 to TRBJ2-5, with 8 positions matching TRBD1. Germline V gene data show CDR1 as LGHNA and CDR2 as YNFKEQ. This CDR3 comprises 17 residues. The trim removed 1 base at V and 3 bases at J, leaving 10 bases unmatched. This chain's CDR3 is CASSQAGTGRTKETQYF. CDR3 nucleotides: TGTGCCAGCAGCCAAGCGGGGACAGGCCGAACTAAAGAGACCCAGTACTTC.

The V and J genes are TRBV4-2 and TRBJ2-7, with 7 nucleotides matching TRBD2. Trimming at V came to 3 bases and at J to 0 bases, leaving 11 bases not matched to a gene. The CDR3 consists of 17 residues. CDR1 is LGHNA and CDR2 is YNFKEQ in the germline V gene. The CDR3 coding sequence is TGTGCCAGCAGCCACGGGGATCGGGGGGTCCGCTCCTACGAGCAGTACTTC. Encoded protein: CASSHGDRGVRSYEQYF.

The V gene is TRBV5-4, the J gene TRBJ2-7; the match to TRBD2 covers 11 bases. The CDR3 spans 14 residues. The germline V gene has CDR1 SGHNT and CDR2 YYREEE (reference sequence). After removal of 4 bases from V and 1 base from J, the junction contained 1 base not matched to a gene. The chain's CDR3 is CASSRLAGSYEQYF. The CDR3, as DNA: TGTGCCAGCAGCCGACTAGCGGGGTCCTACGAGCAGTACTTC.

Of note for this clone: The junction departs from the called germline gene at one end, perhaps through a read error. V and J are TRBV7-7 and TRBJ2-2, with D perhaps matching TRBD2 (6 bases). Germline CDR1 SSHAT, CDR2 FNYEAQ (reference sequence). The CDR3 runs to 14 residues. CDR3 bases: TGTGCTAGCAGCCTCGCCGGGAGAACCGGGGAGCTGTTTTTT. Translation gives CASSLAGRTGELFF.

This chain uses TRBV5-1 with TRBJ2-5; D perhaps matches TRBD1 (5 bases). Trimming pared 0 bases from V and 2 bases from J, leaving 17 bases between. The CDR3 consists of 17 residues. Looked up from germline, CDR1 is SGHRS and CDR2 is YFSETQ. As DNA, the CDR3 is TGCGCCAGCAGCTTGGAGAGAGGTGGGGCGGAACAAGAGACCCAGTACTTC. Protein product: CASSLERGGAEQETQYF.

This clone was observed a single time. In DNA, the CDR3 is TGTGCCAGCAGATCTAGCGGGGGTAGCTACGAGCAGTACTTC. This sequence encodes CASRSSGGSYEQYF. The chain carries TRBV11-1 and TRBJ2-7; 10 bases fit TRBD2. Germline lookup yields CDR1 SGHAT and CDR2 FQDESV (reference sequence). CDR3 size: 14 residues. The junction had 5 bases not matched to a gene; V was cut back by 6 bases and J by 3 bases.